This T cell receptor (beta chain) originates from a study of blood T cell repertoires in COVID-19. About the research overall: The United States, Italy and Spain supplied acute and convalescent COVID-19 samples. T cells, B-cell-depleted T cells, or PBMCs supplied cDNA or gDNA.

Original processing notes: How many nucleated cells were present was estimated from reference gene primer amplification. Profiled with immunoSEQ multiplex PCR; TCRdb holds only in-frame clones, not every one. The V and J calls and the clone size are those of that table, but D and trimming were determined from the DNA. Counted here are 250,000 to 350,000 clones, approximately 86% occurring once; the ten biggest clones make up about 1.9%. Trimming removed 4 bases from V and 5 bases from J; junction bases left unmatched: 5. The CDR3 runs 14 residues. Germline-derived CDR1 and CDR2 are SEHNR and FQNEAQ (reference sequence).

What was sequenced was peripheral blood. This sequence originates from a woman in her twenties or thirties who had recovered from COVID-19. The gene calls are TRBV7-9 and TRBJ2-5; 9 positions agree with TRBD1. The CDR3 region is CASSSTGGLETQYF. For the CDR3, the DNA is TGTGCCAGCAGCTCAACAGGGGGCCTGGAGACCCAGTACTTC.